Below, 28 T cell receptor beta chains from the same sample are listed, as sequenced in a study of OX40 agonist ivuxolimab in advanced cancers. Produced via immunoSEQ multiplex PCR; TCRdb's table is partial and in-frame only. Of approximately 80,000 clones in the sample, around 85% were seen once. This specimen was CD4+ or CD8+ T cells sorted from blood, taken in a trial of the OX40 agonist ivuxolimab. Receptors were obtained from an adult with an advanced solid tumor such as melanoma, head and neck, liver or kidney cancer.

In this sample, this clone turned up once. The V call is TRBV6-6, the J call TRBJ2-1; D may be TRBD1 (6 bases). V gave up 7 bases and J gave up 3 bases, with 13 bases separating them. Germline lookup yields CDR1 MNHNY and CDR2 SVGAGI (reference sequence). CDR3 length: 14 amino acids. CDR3 protein: CASNPVGHYNEQFF. Here the CDR3 DNA reads TGTGCCAGCAACCCCGTGGGACACTACAATGAGCAGTTCTTC.

The rearrangement joins TRBV4-1 to TRBJ1-4, with D uncertain. Germline-derived CDR1 and CDR2 are MGHRA and YSYEKL. The CDR3 covers 15 residues. Trimming left V 0 bases short and J 7 bases short, with 12 bases between. The CDR3 protein is CASSQDRDPGEKLFF. In nucleotides, the CDR3 is TGCGCCAGCAGCCAAGATAGGGATCCGGGTGAAAAACTGTTTTTT.

The chain is built from TRBV23-1 and TRBJ2-7, with 7 bases matching TRBD1. TRBV23-1 is an open reading frame whose function is uncertain. With 6 bases clipped from V and 4 bases from J, the junction kept 12 bases outside the gene matches. The CDR3 has 15 amino acids. CDR3 residues: CASRLYRGNKYEQYF. The CDR3 region has the DNA TGCGCCAGCAGACTTTACAGGGGTAATAAGTACGAGCAGTACTTC.

This chain connects TRBV28 to TRBJ2-3; weak D call: TRBD2 (5 bases). The CDR3 runs 16 residues. Germline assignment: CDR1 MDHEN and CDR2 SYDVKM. The V end lost 5 bases, the J end lost 0 bases, and 15 bases lay between the germline ends. CDR3 nucleotides: TGTGCCAGCAGTACCCCGGAGGCGCCTAGCACAGATACGCAGTATTTT. As protein: CASSTPEAPSTDTQYF.

This clone was counted a few times. The V and J genes are TRBV27 and TRBJ1-6, with TRBD1 matching over 7 bases. Trimming removed 6 bases from V and 7 bases from J; junction bases left unmatched: 15. The length of the CDR3 is 17 residues. Germline V gene lookup returns CDR1 MNHEY and CDR2 SMNVEV (reference sequence). This CDR3 is CASRLYLGTEANSPLHF. The DNA for the CDR3 is TGTGCCAGCAGGCTCTACCTCGGGACAGAGGCCAATTCACCCCTCCACTTT.

This sequence joins TRBV4-1 and TRBJ1-4; TRBD1 aligns across 8 bases. Germline V lookup: CDR1 MGHRA, CDR2 YSYEKL. Trimming took 4 bases from V and 5 from J; bases not matched to a gene: 9. The CDR3 is made up of 16 amino acids. This chain's CDR3 is CASSRPPGQVNEKLFF. The CDR3 coding sequence is TGCGCCAGCAGCCGACCTCCGGGACAGGTCAATGAAAAACTGTTTTTT.

The CDR3 nucleotides are TGTGCCAGCAGCCTACTTAATCAGGGGATTCAAGAGACCCAGTACTTC. Amino acids: CASSLLNQGIQETQYF. This chain uses TRBV11-2 with TRBJ2-5, with D perhaps matching TRBD1 (6 bases). In germline, CDR1 is SGHAT, CDR2 FQNNGV. The ends were cut back, 5 bases at V and 2 bases at J, with 18 bases in the middle. The CDR3 covers 16 residues.

The J gene is TRBJ2-2, the V gene TRBV29-1; 10 bases fit TRBD1. The CDR3 length is 12 residues. The junction had 3 bases not matched to a gene; V was cut back by 7 bases and J by 7 bases. Germline values: CDR1 SQVTM, CDR2 ANQGSEA. CDR3 DNA: TGCAGCGGGGGACAGGGGCTCGGGGAGCTGTTTTTT. Translating gives CSGGQGLGELFF.

CDR3 bases: TGTGCCAGCAGCTGGACAGGGGATAGCGAGCAGTACTTC. This gives the protein CASSWTGDSEQYF. This chain uses TRBV7-3 with TRBJ2-7; 9 nucleotides match TRBD1. V was clipped by 4 bases and J by 6 bases; unmatched bases: 4. CDR3 length: 13 residues. Germline V lookup: CDR1 SGHTA, CDR2 FQGTGA.

The CDR3 region is CASKQQGTNTGELFF. The CDR3 coding sequence is TGTGCCAGTAAGCAACAGGGGACAAACACCGGGGAGCTGTTTTTT. The chain is built from TRBV19 and TRBJ2-2; 7 nucleotides match TRBD1. Per germline, CDR1 LNHDA and CDR2 SQIVND (reference sequence). V dropped 7 bases and J dropped 2; count of bases not matched to a gene: 7. CDR3 length: 15 residues.

The CDR3 loop is CAWSVRSVDTQYF. CDR3 sequence (DNA): TGTGCCTGGAGTGTACGGAGTGTAGATACGCAGTATTTT. The chain carries TRBV30 and TRBJ2-3; unclear D gene. The germline V gene has CDR1 GTSNPN and CDR2 SVGIG (reference sequence). The CDR3 runs 13 residues. Deletions cut 0 bases from V and 5 bases from J, with 9 bases between.

The chain joins TRBV7-3 to TRBJ1-5; weak D call: TRBD1 (5 bases). The germline V and J ends were trimmed by 2 bases and 6 bases, with 17 bases remaining between them. Germline V gene lookup returns CDR1 SGHTA and CDR2 FQGTGA. The length of the CDR3 is 16 residues. The CDR3 coding sequence is TGTGCCAGCAGCTTAGGTGGGACGCTGTCATTTCAGCCCCAGCATTTT. Its protein is CASSLGGTLSFQPQHF.

The genes are TRBV27 and TRBJ2-7; a weak D match, TRBD1 (5 bases). The CDR3 has 11 amino acids. Germline V lookup: CDR1 MNHEY, CDR2 SMNVEV (reference sequence). V lost 4 bases and J lost 5, with 6 bases in between. CDR3 in DNA: TGTGCCAGCAGTTGGGGCAACGAGCAGTACTTC. It encodes CASSWGNEQYF.

This rearrangement joins TRBV28 to TRBJ2-5, with TRBD1 identical over 10 bases. The V gene end was trimmed by 5 bases and the J gene end by 7 bases; junction bases not matched to a gene: 7. The germline V gene has CDR1 MDHEN and CDR2 SYDVKM. The CDR3 is 14 amino acids. The CDR3 is CASSIDRGLGTQYF. The CDR3 DNA follows: TGTGCCAGCAGTATAGACAGGGGGCTTGGGACCCAGTACTTC.

V is TRBV7-8 and J is TRBJ2-5; 11 nucleotides agree with TRBD1. J gave up 8 bases and V 4 bases, and 9 bases lay outside the gene matches. The CDR3 covers 15 residues. Germline CDR1 is SGHVS and CDR2 is FQNEAQ. The DNA for the CDR3 is TGTGCCAGCAGCTCCAGGCGGGACAGGGGGACTACCCAGTACTTC. Protein: CASSSRRDRGTTQYF.

This rearrangement joins TRBV7-2 to TRBJ2-1, with a tentative D call TRBD2 (6 bases). The CDR3 consists of 12 residues. The V end lost 4 bases, the J end lost 8 bases, and 9 bases lay between the germline ends. The germline V gene encodes CDR1 SGHTA and CDR2 FQGNSA. CDR3 nucleotide sequence: TGTGCCAGCAGCTCGGAGGGCCATGAGCAGTTCTTC. It codes for CASSSEGHEQFF.

The chain combines TRBV11-2 with TRBJ2-5, with 11 bases identical to TRBD2. V lost 5 bases, J lost 2 bases, and 4 bases stayed unmatched. The CDR3 is made up of 15 amino acids. In germline, CDR1 is SGHAT, CDR2 FQNNGV. CDR3 amino acids: CASSKLAGAQETQYF. The CDR3 nucleotides are TGTGCCAGCAGCAAACTAGCGGGAGCGCAAGAGACCCAGTACTTC.

The V and J genes are TRBV11-2 and TRBJ2-1; D remains unclear. V was cut by 0 bases and J by 10 bases, with 10 bases left in between. CDR3 length: 13 amino acids. CDR1 is SGHAT, CDR2 FQNNGV, per germline. CDR3 residues: CASSLEGQGEQFF. In DNA form, the CDR3 reads TGTGCCAGCAGCTTAGAGGGCCAAGGGGAGCAGTTCTTC.

The rearrangement links TRBV11-2 to TRBJ2-7; D is perhaps TRBD1 (6 bases). V gave up 4 bases and J gave up 1 base, with 14 bases separating them. Germline loops: CDR1 SGHAT, CDR2 FQNNGV. This CDR3 is built from 15 residues. CDR3 in amino acids: CASSSRGSFSYEQYF. The DNA of the CDR3 is TGTGCCAGCAGCTCCAGGGGTTCCTTTTCCTACGAGCAGTACTTC.

This clone was observed a handful of times. The chain is built from TRBV30 and TRBJ1-5; no reliable D call. This CDR3 spans 16 amino acids. The V end lost 2 bases, the J end lost 4 bases, and 18 bases lay between the germline ends. Looked up from germline, CDR1 is GTSNPN and CDR2 is SVGIG (reference sequence). The CDR3 protein is CAWSSPGAQNNQPQHF. The CDR3 coding sequence is TGTGCCTGGAGTTCGCCAGGAGCCCAAAATAATCAGCCCCAGCATTTT. The whole variable domain, filled in from reference TRBV30 and TRBJ1-5, reads SQTIHQWPATLVQPVGSPLSLECTVEGTSNPNLYWYRQAAGRGLQLLFYSVGIGQISSEVPQNLSASRPQDRQFILSSKKLLLSDSGFYLCAWSSPGAQNNQPQHFGDGTRLSIL.

The CDR3 reads CASSLVSGGELYEQYF. The CDR3 DNA is TGTGCCAGCAGCTTAGTATCCGGTGGGGAGCTATACGAGCAGTACTTC. The chain links TRBV11-2 to TRBJ2-7; D possibly corresponds to TRBD2 (5 bases). The CDR3 spans 16 residues. V lost 1 base, J lost 4 bases, and 17 bases lay in between. CDR1 and CDR2 (germline): SGHAT, FQNNGV.

The chain carries TRBV7-2 and TRBJ2-1; D gene uncertain. Between the trimmed V and J ends, which lost 4 bases and 6 bases, there was a span of 10 bases. CDR1 SGHTA and CDR2 FQGNSA come from the germline V gene. The CDR3 sequence is 13 residues long. The CDR3 reads CASSSHEVNEQFF. The CDR3 DNA follows: TGTGCCAGCAGCTCACACGAGGTCAATGAGCAGTTCTTC. Looking up the rest from reference TRBV7-2 and TRBJ2-1 gives the full variable domain: GAGVSQSPSNKVTEKGKDVELRCDPISGHTALYWYRQSLGQGLEFLIYFQGNSAPDKSGLPSDRFSAERTGGSVSTLTIQRTQQEDSAVYLCASSSHEVNEQFFGPGTRLTVL.

The chain joins TRBV27 to TRBJ2-7; D call uncertain. V was pared by 5 bases and J by 5 bases, with 13 bases between. This CDR3 has 13 residues. Germline V gene data show CDR1 as MNHEY and CDR2 as SMNVEV (reference sequence). The CDR3 bases are TGTGCCAGCAGTCCGATTCCCGGCCACGAGCAGTACTTC. Protein product: CASSPIPGHEQYF.

The chain carries TRBV21-1 and TRBJ2-2; the table's TRBD1 call for D was not verified on the DNA. TRBV21-1 is marked as a pseudogene. The CDR3 contains 16 residues. The chain's CDR3 is CASSTRRGRDTGELFF. The CDR3 DNA reads as TGTGCCAGCAGCACTAGGAGGGGGCGAGACACCGGGGAGCTGTTTTTT.

The rearrangement uses TRBV7-9 and TRBJ2-2; D remains ambiguous. The CDR3 runs to 13 residues. Deletions cut 2 bases from V and 5 bases from J, with 6 bases between. CDR1 SEHNR and CDR2 FQNEAQ come from the germline V gene (reference sequence). Here the CDR3 reads CASSLIRTGELFF. CDR3 nucleotide sequence: TGTGCCAGCAGCTTAATACGGACCGGGGAGCTGTTTTTT.

The chain combines TRBV11-2 with TRBJ2-1; D perhaps matches TRBD2 (5 bases). The CDR3 has 13 residues. Germline CDR1 and CDR2: SGHAT and FQNNGV. Trimming shortened V by 4 bases and J by 13 bases, and 17 bases separated the two germline ends. The CDR3 DNA is TGTGCCAGCAGCTCCCCATCCTCGGGAAGTCAGTTCTTC. The encoded protein is CASSSPSSGSQFF.

This chain connects TRBV18 to TRBJ1-4; TRBD1 matches at 9 bases. J was trimmed by 5 bases and V by 2 bases; bases with no gene match: 3. CDR3 size: 15 residues. Germline CDR1 and CDR2: KGHSH and LQKENI. CDR3 nucleotide sequence: TGTGCCAGCTCACCAACAGGGGGCGCGAATGAAAAACTGTTTTTT. Protein: CASSPTGGANEKLFF. Filled out from reference TRBV18 and TRBJ1-4, the complete variable domain reads NAGVMQNPRHLVRRRGQEARLRCSPMKGHSHVYWYRQLPEEGLKFMVYLQKENIIDESGMPKERFSAEFPKEGPSILRIQQVVRGDSAAYFCASSPTGGANEKLFFGSGTQLSVL.

The V call is TRBV4-1, the J call TRBJ2-5; 8 nucleotides line up with TRBD2. The germline V gene encodes CDR1 MGHRA and CDR2 YSYEKL. J lost 1 base, V lost 0 bases, and 7 bases had no gene match. The CDR3 is 17 amino acids. This CDR3 is CASSQDPSGSPQETQYF. The CDR3 region has the DNA TGCGCCAGCAGCCAAGATCCAAGCGGGAGCCCCCAAGAGACCCAGTACTTC.